This T cell receptor (beta chain) was obtained from a study of cytomegalovirus exposure and HLA in healthy donors. General study findings and limits: Follow-up analysis later connected one missense variant in DCLRE1C with trimming of TCR beta V- and J-genes. Presence/absence analyses assumed roughly uniform sequencing depth across donors, which may not hold. Cytomegalovirus status was reportedly diagnosed by the classifier with high specificity and sensitivity. 150 to 200 TCR beta chains were listed as cytomegalovirus-associated.

The PCR was carried out with 60 Vbeta primers and 13 Jbeta primers. TCRdb keeps only in-frame clones here, not all; method: immunoSEQ multiplex PCR. The sample has under 200,000 clones, 68% seen once. CDR1 and CDR2 (germline): SGHRS, YFSETQ. The V gene lost 2 bases and the J gene lost 6 bases, with 12 bases spanning the gap. The CDR3 extends over 14 amino acids. As concerns this clone: Antigen specificity is unknown.

The receptor was derived from a woman aged 40-49 years in good health and CMV-seropositive. The J gene is TRBJ1-5, the V gene TRBV5-1, with unresolved D. The specimen was PBMCs. The CDR3 here is CASSLGGEGQPQHF. CDR3 sequence (DNA): TGCGCCAGCAGCTTAGGTGGGGAGGGTCAGCCCCAGCATTTT.